This T cell receptor beta chain was obtained from a study of graft-versus-host responses after intestinal transplantation. Study-level information: Anti-thymocyte globulin was used for induction in all recipients, who then took tacrolimus and steroids for two to four years. Findings of the study overall: Allografts of one patient group, those with graft-donor T cell macrochimerism, had high graft-versus-host to host-versus-graft clonal ratios. Recipient marrow contained GvH clones, some of which appeared first in ileum or blood.

TCRdb's copy holds only in-frame clones and misses some; the assay was immunoSEQ multiplex PCR. Of roughly 100,000 clones listed, 90% to 95% were seen once; the top ten hold 1% to 1.5%. The sample holds one count of this clone. The antigen is undetermined. Germline V gene lookup returns CDR1 MNHEY and CDR2 SVGAGI. V dropped 5 bases and J dropped 3 bases, with 14 bases sitting between them. This CDR3 contains 15 residues. The TCR originated in a human donor who received an intestinal transplant. The gene calls are TRBV6-5 and TRBJ1-3; D is possibly TRBD1 (6 bases). The sample here was unstimulated CD8+ T cells sorted from spleen or lymph node cells, taken before intestinal transplant. The CDR3: CASSRTVVDGNTIYF. CDR3 sequence (DNA): TGTGCCAGCAGTCGGACAGTCGTTGATGGAAACACCATATATTTT.